This T cell receptor (beta chain) derives from a study of blood T cell repertoires in COVID-19. As originally analysed: From reference gene primer amplification, estimates of nucleated cell counts were derived. Repertoires were generated with immunoSEQ multiplex PCR, while TCRdb's copy carries only in-frame clones and drops some. The V and J calls and clone size were taken over from that table, and D and trimming were inferred from the DNA. The sample lists 260,000 or so clones, about 91% occurring once. This CDR3 has 14 residues. The germline V gene encodes CDR1 MNHEY and CDR2 SMNVEV (reference sequence). The germline V and J ends were trimmed by 3 bases and 0 bases, with 9 bases remaining between them. Residents of 24 US areas, aged about 18 to 89 years, made up the participants.

The chain links TRBV27 to TRBJ2-7, with D unresolved. The specimen was PBMCs or T cells enriched from blood (not recorded which). This clonotype originated in a middle-aged woman with acute COVID-19. The CDR3 sequence is CASSLLRSSYEQYF. CDR3 nucleotide sequence: TGTGCCAGCAGTTTGTTGCGGAGCTCCTACGAGCAGTACTTC.